One sample yielded the 21 T cell receptor beta chains listed below, sequenced in a study of control samples from healthy donors and cancer patients. Measured with immunoSEQ multiplex PCR; TCRdb has only the in-frame clones, and not every one. The repertoire has some 79,000 clones, about 88% of them found once; the top ten carry 7.2%. Input material: blood. All receptors come from a man aged 45-65 years in good health.

This chain links TRBV7-9 with TRBJ1-3; perhaps TRBD1 as D (5 bases). The CDR3 extends over 14 amino acids. Per germline, CDR1 SEHNR and CDR2 FQNEAQ (reference sequence). Trimming left V 5 bases short and J 4 bases short, with 12 bases between. The CDR3 bases are TGTGCCAGCAGCCCCGGGGCCCGGGGAAACACCATATATTTT. Translated: CASSPGARGNTIYF.

The rearrangement uses TRBV7-2 and TRBJ2-1, with 12 nucleotides matching TRBD2. V lost 4 bases, J lost 9 bases, and 7 bases stayed unmatched. Germline V CDR1 and CDR2: SGHTA, FQGNSA. This CDR3 contains 15 residues. In nucleotides, the CDR3 is TGTGCCAGCAGCTCTTCTAGCGGGGGGGCTGGTGAGCAGTTCTTC. Translation gives CASSSSSGGAGEQFF.

The gene calls are TRBV7-9 and TRBJ1-2; D gene ambiguous. Germline loops: CDR1 SEHNR, CDR2 FQNEAQ (reference sequence). V was clipped by 1 base and J by 8 bases, with 5 bases between them. The CDR3 extends over 11 amino acids. CDR3 in amino acids: CASSLERGYTF. The CDR3 coding sequence is TGTGCCAGCAGCTTAGAACGAGGCTACACCTTC.

The chain employs TRBV30 and TRBJ2-5; 9 bases line up with TRBD2. The CDR3 runs 16 residues. Per the germline V gene, CDR1 is GTSNPN and CDR2 is SVGIG (reference sequence). J lost 7 bases, V lost 0 bases, and 12 bases had no gene match. The CDR3: CAWSVSVAGAETTQYF. The CDR3 nucleotides read TGTGCCTGGAGTGTATCGGTAGCGGGGGCCGAGACGACCCAGTACTTC.

This clone was detected once. The chain has TRBV6-6 and TRBJ2-7; possible D gene TRBD1, 5 bases. The CDR3 sequence is 12 residues long. Deletions cut 7 bases from V and 3 bases from J, with 10 bases between. Germline V CDR1 and CDR2: MNHNY, SVGAGI (reference sequence). The chain's CDR3 is CASTPDSYEQYF. CDR3 nucleotides: TGTGCCAGCACCCCCGACAGCTACGAGCAGTACTTC.

J is TRBJ1-1 and V is TRBV27; 7 nucleotides line up with TRBD1. This CDR3 region has 14 residues. V was clipped by 5 bases and J by 0 bases; unmatched bases: 3. CDR1 is MNHEY and CDR2 is SMNVEV in the germline V gene (reference sequence). DNA of the CDR3: TGTGCCAGCAGTCCTGACAGGGTGAACACTGAAGCTTTCTTT. Amino acids: CASSPDRVNTEAFF.

This clone was seen a single time. The J gene is TRBJ2-7, the V gene TRBV6-5; a weak D match, TRBD2 (6 bases). Germline V gene lookup returns CDR1 MNHEY and CDR2 SVGAGI. This CDR3 has 15 amino acids. The V end was cut by 6 bases, the J end by 3 bases, with 18 bases between. CDR3: CASRPSGGQNYEQYF. The CDR3 coding sequence is TGTGCCAGCAGGCCCTCAGGAGGGCAGAACTACGAGCAGTACTTC.

This clone came up a few times. The rearrangement links TRBV4-1 to TRBJ2-2; 9 bases fit TRBD1. This CDR3 has 16 residues. V dropped 0 bases and J dropped 4; count of bases not matched to a gene: 3. The V gene's germline CDR1 is MGHRA and CDR2 YSYEKL. CDR3 loop: CASSQETGGFTGELFF. CDR3 sequence (DNA): TGCGCCAGCAGCCAAGAAACAGGGGGCTTCACCGGGGAGCTGTTTTTT.

The chain recombines TRBV5-1 with TRBJ2-3, with TRBD2 matching 10 bases. The CDR3 totals 16 residues. Losses at the gene ends were 4 bases for V and 4 bases for J; bases not matched to a gene: 9. The germline CDR1 and CDR2 sequences are SGHRS and YFSETQ. CDR3 DNA: TGCGCCAGCAGCCCCGGGACTAGCGTCATTCCAGATACGCAGTATTTT. Amino acid sequence: CASSPGTSVIPDTQYF.

The chain carries TRBV5-1 and TRBJ1-4; D may be TRBD1 (6 bases). The CDR3 spans 16 residues. Per the germline V gene, CDR1 is SGHRS and CDR2 is YFSETQ. V lost 0 bases and J 7 bases, leaving 16 bases between the germline ends. CDR3 sequence: CASSLVAGETVEKLFF. CDR3 DNA sequence: TGCGCCAGCAGCTTGGTGGCAGGGGAAACGGTTGAAAAACTGTTTTTT. The full variable domain, with the rest looked up from reference TRBV5-1 and TRBJ1-4, is KAGVTQTPRYLIKTRGQQVTLSCSPISGHRSVSWYQQTPGQGLQFLFEYFSETQRNKGNFPGRFSGRQFSNSRSEMNVSTLELGDSALYLCASSLVAGETVEKLFFGSGTQLSVL.

The chain couples TRBV7-9 to TRBJ2-3; 8 bases align to TRBD1. The junction had 8 bases not matched to a gene; V was cut back by 3 bases and J by 0 bases. This CDR3 has 17 residues. CDR1 and CDR2 from the germline V gene are SEHNR and FQNEAQ (reference sequence). The CDR3 sequence is CASSFPPGQASTDTQYF. CDR3 in DNA: TGTGCCAGCAGCTTCCCGCCGGGACAGGCGAGCACAGATACGCAGTATTTT.

This chain uses TRBV19 with TRBJ1-1; D is unclear. V dropped 5 bases and J dropped 1 base, with 8 bases sitting between them. This CDR3 region has 13 residues. Germline V CDR1 and CDR2: LNHDA, SQIVND (reference sequence). The CDR3 protein is CASSHLGNTEAFF. As DNA, the CDR3 is TGTGCCAGTAGTCATCTGGGGAACACTGAAGCTTTCTTT.

The chain is built from TRBV5-1 and TRBJ2-1, with D possibly TRBD2 on 5 matching bases. Germline assignment: CDR1 SGHRS and CDR2 YFSETQ. This CDR3 is 15 amino acids long. V was pared by 0 bases and J by 6 bases, with 13 bases between. The CDR3 nucleotides read TGCGCCAGCAGCTTGGTATTGAGGGTCGTCAATGAGCAGTTCTTC. Its translation is CASSLVLRVVNEQFF.

V and J are TRBV19 and TRBJ1-1; 9 positions match TRBD1. V was clipped by 10 bases and J by 6 bases; unmatched bases: 18. The CDR3 contains 16 residues. Germline CDR1 reads LNHDA; CDR2 reads SQIVND (reference sequence). CDR3 loop: CATERQGEGVVSEAFF. The CDR3 DNA reads as TGTGCCACAGAAAGACAGGGGGAAGGGGTAGTCTCTGAAGCTTTCTTT.

This chain uses TRBV30 with TRBJ1-5; no definite D call. Trimming pared 5 bases from V and 1 base from J, leaving 9 bases between. CDR3 length equals 13 residues. The germline V gene encodes CDR1 GTSNPN and CDR2 SVGIG (reference sequence). CDR3 sequence: CAWGPGSNQPQHF. The CDR3 bases are TGTGCCTGGGGTCCGGGGAGCAATCAGCCCCAGCATTTT.

This chain connects TRBV19 to TRBJ2-2, with 13 bases aligning to TRBD2. The CDR3 runs to 16 residues. CDR1 is LNHDA and CDR2 is SQIVND in the germline V gene (reference sequence). V lost 6 bases and J lost 7; bases outside the gene matches: 8. This chain's CDR3 is CASRQTSGGDGGELFF. The CDR3 nucleotides read TGTGCCAGTAGGCAAACTAGCGGGGGGGACGGCGGGGAGCTGTTTTTT.

The CDR3, as DNA: TGCGCCAGCAGCTTGTTCGGGGACTCCTACGAGCAGTACTTC. This translates into CASSLFGDSYEQYF. The rearrangement links TRBV5-1 to TRBJ2-7, with D perhaps TRBD2 (5 bases). Germline CDR1 SGHRS, CDR2 YFSETQ. V was shortened by 1 base and J by 0 bases, with 8 bases between the two germline ends. This CDR3 contains 14 residues.

The V and J genes are TRBV7-9 and TRBJ2-7; TRBD1 aligns across 9 bases. The CDR3 is 16 residues long. The ends lost 5 bases at V and 0 bases at J; junction bases unmatched: 8. The V gene's germline CDR1 is SEHNR and CDR2 FQNEAQ (reference sequence). This chain's CDR3 is CASSPSWTGASYEQYF. The CDR3, as DNA: TGTGCCAGCAGCCCCTCTTGGACAGGGGCCTCCTACGAGCAGTACTTC.

The table lists this clone with a few counts. The V and J genes are TRBV12-3 or TRBV12-4 and TRBJ2-3, with D perhaps being TRBD1 or TRBD2 (5 bases each). The CDR3 covers 13 residues. The V end lost 4 bases, the J end lost 5 bases, and 10 bases lay between the germline ends. The CDR3 DNA reads as TGTGCCAGCAGTTACGGGGCCGGAGATACGCAGTATTTT. Amino acids: CASSYGAGDTQYF.

The genes are TRBV19 and TRBJ2-5; D gene unclear. The V end lost 3 bases, the J end lost 5 bases, and 16 bases lay between the germline ends. The CDR3 contains 15 residues. Germline V gene data show CDR1 as LNHDA and CDR2 as SQIVND (reference sequence). CDR3: CASSINPRAAETQYF. CDR3 sequence (DNA): TGTGCCAGTAGTATTAACCCTCGGGCTGCGGAGACCCAGTACTTC.

The rearrangement uses TRBV5-1 and TRBJ1-2; D possibly corresponds to TRBD1 (6 bases). V dropped 1 base and J dropped 6 bases, with 16 bases sitting between them. CDR3 length: 15 residues. Germline-derived CDR1 and CDR2 are SGHRS and YFSETQ. The CDR3 sequence: CASSLKPTGTDGYTF. The CDR3 nucleotides are TGCGCCAGCAGCTTGAAACCAACAGGGACGGATGGCTACACCTTC.